Presented here are 14 T cell receptor beta chains from one specimen sequenced in a study of monozygotic twins with inflammatory bowel disease. One entry per CDR3 protein, without DNA, is what TCRdb gives after re-calling the 5' RACE reads. Seen in this sample are over 100,000 distinct CDR3 sequences; the ten most common clones hold about an eighth. Sequencing was carried out using blood. The origin of the receptors is a human donor with ulcerative colitis or Crohn's disease, or a healthy co-twin of an affected twin (not recorded which).

The chain links TRBV24-1 to TRBJ1-2. CDR1 KGHDR and CDR2 SFDVKD come from the germline V gene. The CDR3 spans 14 residues. CDR3 amino acids: CATSESENNYGYTF.

The V gene is TRBV4-2, the J gene TRBJ2-7; the D call of TRBD2 rests on TCRdb alone, since no DNA is present to check it. Germline V gives CDR1 LGHNA, CDR2 YNFKEQ. The CDR3 has 12 amino acids. The CDR3 region is CASSQDGGERYF.

The V call is TRBV5-1, the J call TRBJ1-2; TCRdb names TRBD1, which stays unverified in the absence of DNA. CDR3 length: 14 residues. The germline gives CDR1 SGHRS, CDR2 YFSETQ. CDR3 region: CASSLEAGEDGYTF.

This sequence joins TRBV4-2 and TRBJ2-5; TCRdb lists TRBD1, though no DNA is available to test this call. Germline V lookup: CDR1 LGHNA, CDR2 YNFKEQ. The CDR3 loop spans 15 amino acids. The CDR3 is CASSQLGVGQETQYF.

This chain uses TRBV12-3 or TRBV12-4 with TRBJ2-2; the D call from TCRdb, TRBD1, cannot be confirmed without DNA. The CDR3 is 15 residues long. CDR3 sequence reads: CASSRRGGPTGELFF.

This chain connects TRBV4-3 to TRBJ2-1. This CDR3 spans 17 amino acids. CDR1 and CDR2 (germline): LGHNA, YSLEER. The CDR3 spells CASSQDSARSSYNEQFF.

This chain joins TRBV11-2 and TRBJ2-3; there is no DNA to check the TCRdb D call of TRBD1. Germline V gene data show CDR1 as SGHAT and CDR2 as FQNNGV. The CDR3 loop spans 14 amino acids. The CDR3 is CASSLDSGKDTQYF.

The chain recombines TRBV6-1 with TRBJ1-2. The germline gives CDR1 MNHNS, CDR2 SASEGT. The CDR3 contains 12 residues. CDR3 sequence: CASSDGHYGYTF.

The rearrangement links TRBV7-2 to TRBJ2-1; the D gene TCRdb calls, TRBD2, cannot be checked with no DNA. This CDR3 spans 16 amino acids. In germline, CDR1 is SGHTA, CDR2 FQGNSA. The CDR3 sequence is CASSLDPTRMNNEQFF.

This chain joins TRBV5-5 and TRBJ2-5; without DNA, the TCRdb call of TRBD1 cannot be checked. The CDR3 totals 18 residues. From germline, CDR1 is SGHKS and CDR2 YYEKEE (reference sequence). The chain's CDR3 is CASSPLGKGDRGVETQYF. The whole variable domain, remainder taken from reference TRBV5-5 and TRBJ2-5, is DAGVTQSPTHLIKTRGQQVTLRCSPISGHKSVSWYQQVLGQGPQFIFQYYEKEERGRGNFPDRFSARQFPNYSSELNVNALLLGDSALYLCASSPLGKGDRGVETQYFGPGTRLLVL.

The chain combines TRBV27 with TRBJ2-1; the D gene TCRdb calls, TRBD1, cannot be checked with no DNA. CDR1 MNHEY and CDR2 SMNVEV come from the germline V gene (reference sequence). The CDR3 extends over 16 amino acids. This chain's CDR3 is CASSLLTGGSYNEQFF.

The CDR3 loop reads CASSVYVGMNTEAFF. The chain couples TRBV9 to TRBJ1-1. The germline V gene has CDR1 SGDLS and CDR2 YYNGEE. This CDR3 has 15 residues.

V is TRBV6-1 and J is TRBJ2-2; TCRdb's D gene call, TRBD2, goes unchecked for lack of DNA. Germline CDR1 is MNHNS and CDR2 is SASEGT. The CDR3 sequence is 16 residues long. CDR3 loop: CASSEVLAGGTGELFF.

The chain links TRBV23-1 to TRBJ1-6; TCRdb designates TRBD1, a call that cannot be tested without DNA. TRBV23-1 is designated an ORF whose function remains uncertain. CDR3 length: 14 amino acids. Here the CDR3 reads CASSQHSGYSPLHF.